One sample yielded the 20 T cell receptor beta chains listed below, sequenced in a study of early stage breast cancer tumors. The assay was immunoSEQ multiplex PCR, and TCRdb's table has in-frame clones only and misses some. The sample has 51,000 or so clones; roughly four fifths are singletons. Sequenced sample: blood. The receptors were sampled from a person aged 45 to 59 with breast cancer.

The chain combines TRBV18 with TRBJ2-7, with 7 bases matching TRBD1. After removal of 3 bases from V and 3 bases from J, the junction contained 2 bases not matched to a gene. This CDR3 comprises 13 residues. CDR1 is KGHSH and CDR2 is LQKENI in the germline V gene. The CDR3: CASSPGQVYEQYF. CDR3 DNA: TGTGCCAGCTCACCCGGACAGGTCTACGAGCAGTACTTC.

The J gene is TRBJ2-3, the V gene TRBV10-3, with D perhaps being TRBD1 or TRBD2 (5 bases each). The CDR3 is 14 amino acids. V was shortened by 0 bases and J by 5 bases, with 9 bases between the two germline ends. Germline V CDR1 and CDR2: ENHRY, SYGVKD. CDR3 nucleotides: TGTGCCATCAGTGAGTCGAAGGGGAGAGATACGCAGTATTTT. Its protein is CAISESKGRDTQYF.

Of note for this clone: The junction differs from germline at one of its ends, possibly a read error. Written as DNA, the CDR3 is TGCGCCAGCAGCCTAGTGAGGTCAAGCGGGGTCTCCTCCGAGATCTTC. Protein sequence: CASSLVRSSGVSSEIF. The rearrangement joins TRBV5-1 to TRBJ2-1; 7 nucleotides agree with TRBD2. This CDR3 has 16 residues. CDR1 SGHRS and CDR2 YFSETQ come from the germline V gene.

This clone appeared a single time. The chain combines TRBV28 with TRBJ1-5, with D maybe TRBD1 (5 bases). CDR1 and CDR2 (germline): MDHEN, SYDVKM. The CDR3 sequence is 15 residues long. Trimming removed 3 bases from V and 4 bases from J, with 13 bases in between. The CDR3 loop reads CASSLGRGRNQPQHF. CDR3 bases: TGTGCCAGCAGTTTGGGGAGGGGAAGGAATCAGCCCCAGCATTTT.

This clone was seen a few times. The rearrangement joins TRBV28 to TRBJ1-6, with a possible D match to TRBD1 (5 bases). Germline values: CDR1 MDHEN, CDR2 SYDVKM. There are 15 residues in the CDR3. Trimming cost V 6 bases and J 10 bases, with 19 bases left between them. This chain's CDR3 is CASSVLGTGTSPLHF. CDR3 nucleotide sequence: TGTGCCAGCAGCGTATTAGGGACGGGTACCTCACCCCTCCACTTT.

A word on this clone: The junction and the germline gene differ at one end; a read error may be behind it. The same CDR3 can be traced to other DNA sequences in this sample. This chain joins TRBV4-1 and TRBJ2-7; 7 bases map to TRBD2. This CDR3 comprises 16 residues. Per germline, CDR1 MGHRA and CDR2 YSYEKL. Written as DNA, the CDR3 is TGCGCCAGCAGCCAAGATCCCGGACTAGGAATCTACGAGCAGTACTTT. Its protein is CASSQDPGLGIYEQYF.

This chain links TRBV27 with TRBJ1-1; no reliable D call. Trimming took off 5 bases at V and 1 base at J, with 14 bases between the two ends. The CDR3 loop spans 15 amino acids. CDR1 and CDR2 from the germline V gene are MNHEY and SMNVEV (reference sequence). Written as DNA, the CDR3 is TGTGCCAGCAGTCCCCAGGCGAAGGGGAACACTGAAGCTTTCTTT. Its protein is CASSPQAKGNTEAFF.

The CDR3 region has the DNA TGTGCCATCGGCCCCCGACGCGAGCAGTACTTC. Its translation: CAIGPRREQYF. This sequence joins TRBV10-3 and TRBJ2-7; D uncertain. The CDR3 runs 11 residues. CDR1 is ENHRY, CDR2 SYGVKD, per germline. Trimming removed 8 bases at V and 6 bases at J, with 11 bases between.

This clone was observed once. The chain is built from TRBV28 and TRBJ1-1; 7 bases are a match to TRBD1. The CDR3 runs to 14 residues. The germline CDR1 and CDR2 sequences are MDHEN and SYDVKM. Germline trimming cut 5 bases from V and 8 bases from J; bases unmatched to any gene: 11. In nucleotides, the CDR3 is TGTGCCAGCAGTCCGACCGGACAGGTCGTAGAAGCTTTCTTT. As protein: CASSPTGQVVEAFF.

The chain combines TRBV5-1 with TRBJ1-1, with no clear D. Germline assignment: CDR1 SGHRS and CDR2 YFSETQ. This CDR3 is 14 amino acids long. Trimming left V 1 base short and J 1 base short, with 8 bases between. The CDR3 sequence is CASSLTLTNTEAFF. The CDR3 DNA reads TGCGCCAGCAGCTTGACACTTACGAACACTGAAGCTTTCTTT.

Points on this clone: Additional DNA sequences in this sample encode the identical CDR3. The rearrangement links TRBV7-2 to TRBJ2-5, with 12 bases identical to TRBD2. Germline trimming cut 5 bases from V and 5 bases from J; bases unmatched to any gene: 3. CDR3 length equals 14 residues. Germline lookup yields CDR1 SGHTA and CDR2 FQGNSA. CDR3 region: CASSLGLAGETQYF. The CDR3 nucleotides read TGTGCCAGCAGCCTTGGACTAGCGGGGGAGACCCAGTACTTC.

The CDR3: CASSFGDSYNEQFF. CDR3 bases: TGCGCCAGCAGCTTCGGGGACAGCTACAATGAGCAGTTCTTC. The chain recombines TRBV5-1 with TRBJ2-1, with TRBD1 matching 7 bases. The CDR3 extends over 14 amino acids. The V gene's germline CDR1 is SGHRS and CDR2 YFSETQ. Trimming at V came to 2 bases and at J to 3 bases, leaving 2 bases not matched to a gene.

The CDR3 DNA reads as TGTGCCAGCAGCTTGGGAGCCAGATCCTACGAGCAGTACTTC. It codes for CASSLGARSYEQYF. This chain uses TRBV5-6 with TRBJ2-7; D is uncertain. Trimming pared 0 bases from V and 1 base from J, leaving 8 bases between. This CDR3 has 14 amino acids. Germline CDR1 reads SGHDT; CDR2 reads YYEEEE.

The V gene is TRBV7-9, the J gene TRBJ2-7; 9 nucleotides align to TRBD2. Germline CDR1 SEHNR, CDR2 FQNEAQ (reference sequence). J was trimmed by 4 bases and V by 1 base; bases with no gene match: 8. The CDR3 spans 16 residues. In DNA, the CDR3 is TGTGCCAGCAGCTTAGGGGTTAGCGGGAGTTTGTACGAGCAGTACTTC. Amino acids: CASSLGVSGSLYEQYF.

A few counts support this clone. V and J are TRBV7-3 and TRBJ2-7; D gene ambiguous. Trimming left V 2 bases short and J 3 bases short, with 11 bases between. CDR1 is SGHTA and CDR2 is FQGTGA in the germline V gene. The CDR3 is 14 residues long. The CDR3 here is CASSLSSNSYEQYF. For the CDR3, the DNA is TGTGCCAGCAGCTTATCCTCGAATAGCTACGAGCAGTACTTC. Complete variable domain (other parts from reference TRBV7-3 and TRBJ2-7): GAGVSQTPSNKVTEKGKYVELRCDPISGHTALYWYRQSLGQGPEFLIYFQGTGAADDSGLPNDRFFAVRPEGSVSTLKIQRTERGDSAVYLCASSLSSNSYEQYFGPGTRLTVT.

The chain joins TRBV28 to TRBJ1-6; D ambiguous. The V gene's germline CDR1 is MDHEN and CDR2 SYDVKM. The germline V and J ends were trimmed by 2 bases and 0 bases, with 8 bases remaining between them. CDR3 size: 16 residues. DNA of the CDR3: TGTGCCAGCAGTTTACCCCGGAGCTCCTATAATTCACCCCTCCACTTT. This encodes CASSLPRSSYNSPLHF.

The chain combines TRBV19 with TRBJ1-5; D is possibly TRBD1 (6 bases). This CDR3 contains 18 residues. V gave up 3 bases and J gave up 0 bases, with 18 bases separating them. CDR1 LNHDA and CDR2 SQIVND come from the germline V gene (reference sequence). CDR3 bases: TGTGCCAGTAGTATTTTTGCTACAGGGACCTATAGCAATCAGCCCCAGCATTTT. Protein: CASSIFATGTYSNQPQHF.

The chain couples TRBV7-8 to TRBJ2-1; 8 bases align to TRBD1. This CDR3 has 13 residues. V shed 4 bases, J shed 8 bases, and the junction held 4 bases outside the gene matches. Germline CDR1 and CDR2: SGHVS and FQNEAQ. The chain's CDR3 is CASSSDRGHEQFF. The DNA of the CDR3 is TGTGCCAGCAGCTCTGACAGGGGACATGAGCAGTTCTTC.

This clone was detected once. The V call is TRBV28, the J call TRBJ1-2, with 10 bases fitting TRBD1. The germline gives CDR1 MDHEN, CDR2 SYDVKM. The CDR3 extends over 15 amino acids. Losses at the gene ends were 5 bases for V and 4 bases for J; bases not matched to a gene: 7. Here the CDR3 reads CASSINRDRGYGYTF. The CDR3 DNA follows: TGTGCCAGCAGTATAAACAGGGACAGGGGCTATGGCTACACCTTC.

In this sample, this clone turned up a few times. The chain has TRBV7-9 and TRBJ1-1; 8 bases fit TRBD1. The germline V gene has CDR1 SEHNR and CDR2 FQNEAQ (reference sequence). J was trimmed by 7 bases and V by 2 bases; bases with no gene match: 3. CDR3 length: 13 residues. The CDR3 protein is CASSLQGAGEAFF. DNA of the CDR3: TGTGCCAGCAGCTTACAGGGGGCAGGTGAAGCTTTCTTT.